This is a list of T cell receptor beta chains from one sample in a study of blood T cell repertoires in COVID-19. Sequencing was performed with immunoSEQ multiplex PCR; in TCRdb, only in-frame clones are kept and a portion is missing. The sample has roughly 180,000 clones, more than 70% seen once. Material for sequencing was PBMCs or T cells enriched from blood (not recorded which). The receptors were sampled from a woman in her forties or fifties in a cohort exposed to, infected with or recovered from COVID-19 (not recorded which). Both conserved end residues are part of each CDR3. D genes are given only for firm matches. Not every row has a clone size; where given, it reads once, few, many or a size class.

v_call,j_call,clone_size,d_call,cdr3_nt,cdr3_aa
TRBV5-4,TRBJ2-3,.,TRBD2,TGTGCCAGCAGCTTGGATCTAGCGGGGGGGAGGGATACGCAGTATTTT,CASSLDLAGGRDTQYF
TRBV6-1,TRBJ1-5,many,.,TGTGCCAGCAGTGATTTGGGGGGTTCTCAGCCCCAGCATTTT,CASSDLGGSQPQHF
TRBV2,TRBJ2-7,once,TRBD1,TGTGCCAGCAAGGAGAGGACAGGGGGATACGACGAGCAGTACTTC,CASKERTGGYDEQYF
TRBV11-2,TRBJ1-1,.,.,TGTGCCAGCAGCTTAGTGTTAGGGGGAGGGTATACTGAAGCTTTCTTT,CASSLVLGGGYTEAFF
TRBV30,TRBJ2-5,.,.,TGTGCCTGGAGTGGAGGGTCAGGGGAATGGGCCGGCGGGGAGACCCAGTACTTC,CAWSGGSGEWAGGETQYF
TRBV19,TRBJ2-3,.,.,TGTGCCAGTAGTACAGAGGAGGAACCCACAGATACGCAGTATTTT,CASSTEEEPTDTQYF
TRBV11-2,TRBJ2-1,.,.,TGTGCCAGCAGCCTTGACTACAATTCGGGGGAGCAGTTCTTC,CASSLDYNSGEQFF
TRBV10-2,TRBJ2-7,.,.,TGCGCCAGCAGTTTTTTGGGGGGTTCCTACGAGCAGTACTTC,CASSFLGGSYEQYF
TRBV15,TRBJ1-1,.,.,TGTGCCACCAGCCGGGAGTACACTGAAGCTTTCTTT,CATSREYTEAFF
TRBV5-1,TRBJ2-3,.,TRBD2,TGCGCCAGCGGTAAATTGACTAGCGGGAGACCGACAGATACGCAGTATTTT,CASGKLTSGRPTDTQYF
TRBV28,TRBJ1-2,.,.,TGTGCCAGCAGTTTCTCCGACAGCAGCTATGGCTACACCTTC,CASSFSDSSYGYTF
TRBV11-1,TRBJ2-2,.,TRBD1,TGTGCCAGCACAAGGACAGGTCCCACCGGGGAGCTGTTTTTT,CASTRTGPTGELFF
TRBV28,TRBJ2-7,.,TRBD1,TGTGCCAGCAGTTTAGGGGGACAGATGGGCTCCTACGAGCAGTACTTC,CASSLGGQMGSYEQYF
TRBV27,TRBJ1-2,.,.,TGTGCCAGCAGTTCCACTTGGGGGGGGAGGGAAGGCTACACCTTC,CASSSTWGGREGYTF
TRBV10-3,TRBJ2-1,.,TRBD2,TGTGCCATCAGTGAGTCGAGGGGACTAGCGGCAAAGCAGTTCTTC,CAISESRGLAAKQFF
TRBV5-4,TRBJ1-6,.,.,TGTGCCAGCAGGGAGGGGGGGCCGAATAATTCACCCCTCCACTTT,CASREGGPNNSPLHF
TRBV5-1,TRBJ1-1,.,.,TGCGCCAGCAGCTTGGATATGGACAGAGTGAACACTGAAGCTTTCTTT,CASSLDMDRVNTEAFF
TRBV7-3,TRBJ2-2,.,.,TGTGCCAGCAGCTTAATGGCAGGGGTCTACACCGGGGAGCTGTTTTTT,CASSLMAGVYTGELFF
TRBV30,TRBJ1-5,once,.,TGTGCCTGGAGTGTACGGCGGGGGGGCGGCAATCAGCCCCAGCATTTT,CAWSVRRGGGNQPQHF
TRBV2,TRBJ1-3,.,.,TGTGCCAGCAGTAGGGGTAATGGAAACACCATATATTTT,CASSRGNGNTIYF
TRBV13,TRBJ2-1,.,TRBD2,TGTGCCAGCAGCTTCCCTAGCGGGGTGCCTCTAGGGGAGCAGTTCTTC,CASSFPSGVPLGEQFF
TRBV5-1,TRBJ2-5,.,TRBD2,TGCGCCAGCAGCCGGGGACTAGCGGGAAACCAAGAGACCCAGTACTTC,CASSRGLAGNQETQYF
TRBV19,TRBJ2-3,once,TRBD1,TGTGCCAGTAGTATCTTTGGACAGGGAATGGATACGCAGTATTTT,CASSIFGQGMDTQYF
TRBV4-1,TRBJ2-5,.,.,TGCGCCAGCTTAAACGAACCAGGCGAATACCAAGAGACCCAGTACTTC,CASLNEPGEYQETQYF
TRBV6-5,TRBJ2-1,.,TRBD2,TGTGCCAGCAGAATTAGCGGGGGCCCTGTGGGTGAGCAGTTCTTC,CASRISGGPVGEQFF
TRBV12-3/TRBV12-4,TRBJ2-7,.,.,TGTGCCAGCAGTTTGGCCCGCGAGCAGTACTTC,CASSLAREQYF
TRBV18,TRBJ2-7,.,.,TGTGCCAGCTTAGCCGATGTTGGCTACGAGCAGTACTTC,CASLADVGYEQYF
TRBV28,TRBJ1-2,.,TRBD1,TGTGCCAGCAGTTTCCGCTACCACAGGGGGTATAACTATGGCTACACCTTC,CASSFRYHRGYNYGYTF
TRBV12-5,TRBJ2-3,.,TRBD1,TGTGCTAGTGGTTTATCCGGGACAGGGATCCCGGATACGCAGTATTTT,CASGLSGTGIPDTQYF
TRBV15,TRBJ2-7,.,.,TGTGCCACCAGCAGAAGCCAGGGGGAGCAGTACTTC,CATSRSQGEQYF
TRBV28,TRBJ2-1,.,.,TGTGCCAGCAGTTTTGCTGGAGGGAGGCGTGAGCAGTTCTTC,CASSFAGGRREQFF
TRBV19,TRBJ2-5,few,TRBD1,TGTGCCAGTACCTTTACCCGGGACAGGGGAAGAGAGACCCAGTACTTC,CASTFTRDRGRETQYF
TRBV6-5,TRBJ2-5,.,TRBD2,TGTGCCAGCAGGGTAGCGGGGGGTATGGAGACCCAGTACTTC,CASRVAGGMETQYF
TRBV6-1,TRBJ1-2,.,.,TGTGCCAGCAGTGAGACAGGCCGTGGCTACACCTTC,CASSETGRGYTF
TRBV3-1/TRBV3-2,TRBJ1-5,once,TRBD1,TGTGCCAGCAGCCAACTACCACAGGGGCTCGGCAATCAGCCCCAGCATTTT,CASSQLPQGLGNQPQHF
TRBV7-8,TRBJ1-2,.,.,TGTGCCAGCAGCCATCGGGGGGGCCCCTATGGCTACACCTTC,CASSHRGGPYGYTF
TRBV24-1,TRBJ2-1,.,.,TGTGCCACCAGTGATGGCCCCTACAATGAGCAGTTCTTC,CATSDGPYNEQFF
TRBV5-8,TRBJ1-5,few,TRBD1,TGTGCCAGCAGCTGGGGACAGGGTGAGGATCAGCCCCAGCATTTT,CASSWGQGEDQPQHF
TRBV5-1,TRBJ2-1,.,TRBD2,TGCGCCAGCAGCCCGGGACTAGGCCCCTACAATGAGCAGTTCTTC,CASSPGLGPYNEQFF
TRBV11-3,TRBJ2-3,once,.,TGTGCCAGCAGCTCCTCCGGGACTGTCAACACAGATACGCAGTATTTT,CASSSSGTVNTDTQYF
TRBV18,TRBJ1-1,.,TRBD1,TGTGCCAGCTCACCACTCGGACAGGGGGCGATCACTGAAGCTTTCTTT,CASSPLGQGAITEAFF